The 14 T cell receptor beta chains below all came from one sample that was sequenced in a study of response to subunit inactivated influenza vaccine. TCRdb independently ran MiXCR on the RT-PCR reads; one entry per CDR3 protein. The sample lists 700,000 to 900,000 distinct CDR3 sequences; around 20% were seen once. The sample in question was PBMCs from blood, obtained less than 6 days after vaccination. Every receptor here comes from a man in his fifties or sixties who received an inactivated influenza vaccine.

Only a few counts were recorded for this clonotype. The chain links TRBV25-1 to TRBJ1-5; D not resolved. Germline V gives CDR1 MGHDK, CDR2 SYGVNS. Deletions cut 3 bases from V and 5 bases from J, with 11 bases between. The CDR3 totals 14 residues. CDR3 nucleotides: TGTGCCAGCAGTGATGACCGTACTTATCAGCCCCAGCATTTT. Translation gives CASSDDRTYQPQHF.

This clonotype occurred a few times. CDR3 DNA sequence: TGTGCCACCAGCAGAGGAAGAGATAGCGGGGGGTTCGTGGGGTACAATGAGCAGTTCTTC. As protein: CATSRGRDSGGFVGYNEQFF. This sequence joins TRBV15 and TRBJ2-1; 10 nucleotides align to TRBD2. This CDR3 comprises 20 residues. V was clipped by 1 base and J by 4 bases; unmatched bases: 16. Germline lookup yields CDR1 LNHNV and CDR2 YYDKDF (reference sequence).

The chain carries TRBV15 and TRBJ2-1; D is possibly TRBD1 (6 bases). Deletions cut 5 bases from V and 0 bases from J, with 11 bases between. The CDR3 runs to 15 residues. Germline V gene lookup returns CDR1 LNHNV and CDR2 YYDKDF (reference sequence). The CDR3 protein is CATSGQRSSYNEQFF. The CDR3 nucleotides read TGTGCCACCAGCGGACAGAGGAGCTCCTACAATGAGCAGTTCTTC. The full variable domain, in which reference TRBV15 and TRBJ2-1 provide the parts outside the CDR3, is DAMVIQNPRYQVTQFGKPVTLSCSQTLNHNVMYWYQQKSSQAPKLLFHYYDKDFNNEADTPDNFQSRRPNTSFCFLDIRSPGLGDTAMYLCATSGQRSSYNEQFFGPGTRLTVL.

This clonotype came up many times. This chain uses TRBV28 with TRBJ2-7; D gene ambiguous. This CDR3 contains 14 residues. V was pared by 2 bases and J by 0 bases, with 8 bases between. Germline CDR1 is MDHEN and CDR2 is SYDVKM. DNA of the CDR3: TGTGCCAGCAGTTTAGCGCCGAGCTCCTACGAGCAGTACTTC. This encodes CASSLAPSSYEQYF.

This chain connects TRBV7-9 to TRBJ2-1; 7 bases line up with TRBD2. The germline CDR1 and CDR2 sequences are SEHNR and FQNEAQ (reference sequence). The CDR3 has 15 residues. The J segment lost 2 bases and the V segment lost 4 bases, leaving 5 bases of the junction unmatched. DNA of the CDR3: TGTGCCAGCAGCTCCGCGGGGGTGGCCTACAATGAGCAGTTCTTC. Its translation is CASSSAGVAYNEQFF.

J is TRBJ2-2 and V is TRBV28; D possibly corresponds to TRBD2 (6 bases). The CDR3 is made up of 15 amino acids. V lost 6 bases to trimming and J lost 4 bases, with 15 bases between them. Germline V lookup: CDR1 MDHEN, CDR2 SYDVKM. CDR3 residues: CASRLTGTGTGELFF. The CDR3 region has the DNA TGTGCCAGCAGGCTAACCGGGACTGGCACCGGGGAGCTGTTTTTT.

This chain joins TRBV11-2 and TRBJ2-3, with D hard to call. Trimming took 0 bases from V and 0 from J, leaving 10 bases between them. The CDR3 is 16 residues long. Germline-derived CDR1 and CDR2 are SGHAT and FQNNGV. The CDR3 reads CASSLDNRFSTDTQYF. In nucleotides, the CDR3 is TGTGCCAGCAGCTTAGACAACAGATTTAGCACAGATACGCAGTATTTT.

The sample holds a few counts of this clonotype. V gene TRBV6-1 combines with J gene TRBJ2-1; the D is unclear. CDR1 is MNHNS and CDR2 is SASEGT in the germline V gene. The V end was cut by 7 bases, the J end by 3 bases, with 19 bases between. CDR3 length: 16 residues. The CDR3 DNA is TGTGCCAGCACCTCATCTCGCGTTAGTCTCTACAATGAGCAGTTCTTC. Its translation is CASTSSRVSLYNEQFF.

This clonotype has a handful of counts. This chain connects TRBV20-1 to TRBJ2-3, with TRBD2 matching over 7 bases. After removal of 1 base from V and 4 bases from J, the junction contained 2 bases not matched to a gene. Germline V gene lookup returns CDR1 DFQATT and CDR2 SNEGSKA (reference sequence). This CDR3 spans 13 amino acids. CDR3 protein: CSARGGGSDTQYF. In nucleotides, the CDR3 is TGCAGTGCTAGAGGGGGGGGTTCAGATACGCAGTATTTT.

The chain couples TRBV20-1 to TRBJ1-2; D possibly corresponds to TRBD1 (5 bases). Trimming left V 0 bases short and J 5 bases short, with 16 bases between. The CDR3 totals 15 residues. The V gene's germline CDR1 is DFQATT and CDR2 SNEGSKA (reference sequence). CDR3 nucleotide sequence: TGCAGTGCTAGAGATCCCCTCCGGGGCGGGTATGGCTACACCTTC. It is translated as CSARDPLRGGYGYTF.

This clonotype was counted a few times. CDR3 amino acids: CASKGGADNTEAFF. The CDR3, as DNA: TGTGCCAGCAAGGGGGGGGCAGACAACACTGAAGCTTTCTTT. This chain connects TRBV9 to TRBJ1-1; D is possibly TRBD1 (6 bases). This CDR3 comprises 14 residues. Trimming shortened V by 6 bases and J by 2 bases, and 14 bases separated the two germline ends. CDR1 SGDLS and CDR2 YYNGEE come from the germline V gene.

This clonotype was picked up a small number of times. This sequence joins TRBV12-3 or TRBV12-4 and TRBJ1-5, with a possible D match to TRBD1 (6 bases). The CDR3 is made up of 14 amino acids. V was shortened by 2 bases and J by 6 bases, with 11 bases between the two germline ends. The CDR3 loop reads CASSLYAGVQPQHF. The CDR3 DNA follows: TGTGCCAGCAGTTTATACGCAGGGGTTCAGCCCCAGCATTTT.

At least ten counts were recorded for this clonotype. This chain uses TRBV6-2 or TRBV6-3 with TRBJ2-2; TRBD2 matches at 8 bases. This CDR3 comprises 14 residues. After removal of 7 bases from V and 1 base from J, the junction contained 2 bases not matched to a gene. Germline CDR1 and CDR2: MNHEY and SVGEGT. As DNA, the CDR3 is TGTGCCAGCACGGGAGGGCTGAACACCGGGGAGCTGTTTTTT. This sequence encodes CASTGGLNTGELFF.

This clonotype was observed at least ten times. This chain links TRBV29-1 with TRBJ2-1, with TRBD2 matching over 10 bases. CDR3 length: 15 amino acids. Germline-derived CDR1 and CDR2 are SQVTM and ANQGSEA. The V gene end was trimmed by 6 bases and the J gene end by 6 bases; junction bases not matched to a gene: 11. The CDR3 reads CSVAPLAGASNEQFF. The CDR3 bases are TGCAGCGTCGCACCTCTAGCGGGAGCAAGCAATGAGCAGTTCTTC.